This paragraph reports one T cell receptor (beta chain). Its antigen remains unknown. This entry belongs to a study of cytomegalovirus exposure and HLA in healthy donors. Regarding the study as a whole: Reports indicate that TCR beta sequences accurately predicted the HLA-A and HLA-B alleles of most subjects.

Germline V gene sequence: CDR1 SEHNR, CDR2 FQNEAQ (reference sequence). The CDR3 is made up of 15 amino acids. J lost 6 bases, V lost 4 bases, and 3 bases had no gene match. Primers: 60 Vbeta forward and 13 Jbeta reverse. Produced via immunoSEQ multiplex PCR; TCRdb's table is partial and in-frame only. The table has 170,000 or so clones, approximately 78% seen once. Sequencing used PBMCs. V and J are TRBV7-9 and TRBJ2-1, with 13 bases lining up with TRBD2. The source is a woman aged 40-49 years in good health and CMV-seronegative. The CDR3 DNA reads TGTGCCAGCAGCTCCTGGACTAGCGGGGGCAATGAGCAGTTCTTC. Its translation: CASSSWTSGGNEQFF.